These 5 T cell receptor beta chains came from one sample sequenced in a study of cytomegalovirus exposure and HLA in healthy donors. PCR involved 60 Vbeta and 13 Jbeta primers. Generated by immunoSEQ multiplex PCR, the TCRdb table keeps only in-frame clones and is missing some. The table has fewer than 100,000 clones, around 68% seen once. Sequencing was done on a sample of PBMCs. These receptors were obtained from a female donor in good health and CMV-seronegative.

This clone was counted a few times. The V gene is TRBV2, the J gene TRBJ2-2, with D tentatively TRBD1 (6 bases). CDR3 length: 17 residues. V lost 5 bases and J 1 base, leaving 17 bases between the germline ends. Germline V gene lookup returns CDR1 SNHLY and CDR2 FYNNEI. DNA of the CDR3: TGTGCCAGCAGTCGCTTCCGGGACATTAGGAACACCGGGGAGCTGTTTTTT. Its translation is CASSRFRDIRNTGELFF. The full variable domain, completed using reference TRBV2 and TRBJ2-2, is EPEVTQTPSHQVTQMGQEVILRCVPISNHLYFYWYRQILGQKVEFLVSFYNNEISEKSEIFDDQFSVERPDGSNFTLKIRSTKLEDSAMYFCASSRFRDIRNTGELFFGEGSRLTVL.

With respect to this clone: In the same sample, other DNA sequences code for this CDR3. The genes are TRBV6-1 and TRBJ2-7; 12 bases fit TRBD2. CDR1 is MNHNS and CDR2 is SASEGT in the germline V gene. The CDR3 loop spans 14 amino acids. J lost 7 bases, V lost 5 bases, and 6 bases had no gene match. In DNA form, the CDR3 reads TGTGCCAGCAGTCCCGGACTAGCGGGGTTTGAGCAGTACTTC. Translation: CASSPGLAGFEQYF.

The genes are TRBV7-9 and TRBJ2-7; 11 bases fit TRBD2. The trim removed 5 bases at V and 4 bases at J, leaving 7 bases unmatched. CDR1 is SEHNR and CDR2 is FQNEAQ in the germline V gene (reference sequence). The CDR3 totals 15 residues. DNA for the CDR3: TGTGCCAGCAGCCCGCGACTAGCGGGAACGTACGAGCAGTACTTC. It yields the protein CASSPRLAGTYEQYF. The full variable domain, in which reference TRBV7-9 and TRBJ2-7 provide the parts outside the CDR3, is DTGVSQNPRHKITKRGQNVTFRCDPISEHNRLYWYRQTLGQGPEFLTYFQNEAQLEKSRLLSDRFSAERPKGSFSTLEIQRTEQGDSAMYLCASSPRLAGTYEQYFGPGTRLTVT.

There are a few counts of this clone. The rearrangement links TRBV5-5 to TRBJ1-1, with 8 bases fitting TRBD1. V trimming: 4 bases; J trimming: 4 bases; junction bases outside the gene matches: 3. This CDR3 has 13 amino acids. Germline V gene sequence: CDR1 SGHKS, CDR2 YYEKEE (reference sequence). The CDR3 is CASSADRATEAFF. The CDR3 nucleotides are TGTGCCAGCAGCGCGGACAGGGCCACTGAAGCTTTCTTT.

This clone was counted a single time. The rearrangement joins TRBV2 to TRBJ2-7; 9 bases align to TRBD2. V lost 8 bases and J lost 5; bases outside the gene matches: 13. Germline assignment: CDR1 SNHLY and CDR2 FYNNEI. The CDR3 totals 15 residues. CDR3 region: CASFRGRAKVHEQYF. The DNA for the CDR3 is TGTGCCAGCTTCCGCGGGAGGGCCAAAGTCCACGAGCAGTACTTC.